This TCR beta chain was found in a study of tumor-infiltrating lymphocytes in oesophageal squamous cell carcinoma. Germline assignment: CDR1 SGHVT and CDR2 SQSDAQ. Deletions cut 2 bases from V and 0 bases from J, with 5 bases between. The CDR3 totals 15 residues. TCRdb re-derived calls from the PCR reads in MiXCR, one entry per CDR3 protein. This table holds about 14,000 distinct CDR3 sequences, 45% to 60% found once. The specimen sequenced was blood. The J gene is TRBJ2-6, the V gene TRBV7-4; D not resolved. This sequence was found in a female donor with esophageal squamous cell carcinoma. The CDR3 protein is CASSLHSSGANVLTF. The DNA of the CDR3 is TGTGCCAGCAGCTTACACAGCTCTGGGGCCAACGTCCTGACTTTC.